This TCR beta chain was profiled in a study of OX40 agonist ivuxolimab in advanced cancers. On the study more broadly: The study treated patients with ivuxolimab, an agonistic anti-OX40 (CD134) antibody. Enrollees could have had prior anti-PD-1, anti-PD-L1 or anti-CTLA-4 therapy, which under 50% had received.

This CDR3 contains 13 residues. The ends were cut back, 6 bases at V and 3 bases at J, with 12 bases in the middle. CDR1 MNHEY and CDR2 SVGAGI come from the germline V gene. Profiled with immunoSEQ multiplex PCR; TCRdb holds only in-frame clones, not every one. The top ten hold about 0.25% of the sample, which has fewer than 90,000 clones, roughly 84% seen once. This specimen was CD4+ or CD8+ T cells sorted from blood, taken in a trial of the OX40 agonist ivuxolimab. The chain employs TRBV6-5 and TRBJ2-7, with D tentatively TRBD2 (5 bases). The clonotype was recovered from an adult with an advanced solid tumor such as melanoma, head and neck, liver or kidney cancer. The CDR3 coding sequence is TGTGCCAGCAGCAAAACCGGGATCTACGAGCAGTACTTC. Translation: CASSKTGIYEQYF.